These 21 T cell receptor beta chains share one sample of origin, sequenced in a study of T cell clonotyping in hematopoietic cell transplantation (dated by TCRdb to 2020 to 2023). Sample time point, as interpreted from the label and publication: 100 days after allo-HCT. Library preparation employed the immunoSEQ multiplex PCR assay. TCRdb's version of the immuneACCESS table is confined to in-frame rearrangements and falls short of the full clone set. An unresolved V gene accounts for under half of the shortfall where checked; the remainder is of unknown origin. The sample yields 10,000 to 14,000 clones; roughly nine tenths were counted once. Roughly 15% of the sample belongs to the ten largest clones. Sample: PBMCs, taken 100 days after allogeneic stem cell transplant. Source of these receptors: an older female patient who had an allogeneic stem cell transplant from an unrelated donor, so the T cells may come from the graft donor. Some clones in this sample may be carry-over from other donors' samples.

The chain combines TRBV11-3 with TRBJ2-7; TRBD1 matches 8 bases. CDR3 size: 13 residues. J was trimmed by 5 bases and V by 3 bases; bases with no gene match: 3. Germline-derived CDR1 and CDR2 are SGHNT and YENEEA. CDR3 amino acids: CASSLTGANEQYF. The CDR3 DNA follows: TGTGCCAGCAGCTTGACAGGGGCGAACGAGCAGTACTTC.

This chain connects TRBV7-2 to TRBJ2-7; D remains unclear. V dropped 8 bases and J dropped 3 bases, with 23 bases sitting between them. The CDR3 loop spans 16 amino acids. Germline CDR1 reads SGHTA; CDR2 reads FQGNSA. DNA for the CDR3: TGTGCCAGCTCTTCCACCCCCCAAGTGGTCAGCTACGAGCAGTACTTC. It codes for CASSSTPQVVSYEQYF.

This clone was recorded once. J is TRBJ2-7 and V is TRBV11-2; D is unclear. This CDR3 is built from 14 residues. The germline gives CDR1 SGHAT, CDR2 FQNNGV. The V end was cut by 5 bases, the J end by 5 bases, with 16 bases between. This chain's CDR3 is CASSLLGSANEQYF. The CDR3 bases are TGTGCCAGCAGCCTCCTAGGGTCCGCCAACGAGCAGTACTTC. The full variable domain, its missing parts supplied by reference TRBV11-2 and TRBJ2-7, is EAGVAQSPRYKIIEKRQSVAFWCNPISGHATLYWYQQILGQGPKLLIQFQNNGVVDDSQLPKDRFSAERLKGVDSTLKIQPAKLEDSAVYLCASSLLGSANEQYFGPGTRLTVT.

J is TRBJ2-5 and V is TRBV30; 14 nucleotides align to TRBD2. CDR1 and CDR2 from the germline V gene are GTSNPN and SVGIG (reference sequence). With V trimmed by 0 bases and J by 3 bases, 6 bases remained unmatched. The CDR3 length is 17 residues. CDR3 protein: CAWSVRGGLAGEETQYF. The CDR3 DNA sequence: TGTGCCTGGAGTGTACGAGGGGGACTAGCGGGAGAAGAGACCCAGTACTTC.

This clone was detected a few times. The rearrangement links TRBV9 to TRBJ2-5; 7 bases line up with TRBD2. CDR3 length: 16 residues. V shed 2 bases and J 5 bases; nucleotides not matched to a gene: 12. The germline gives CDR1 SGDLS, CDR2 YYNGEE. The CDR3 nucleotides read TGTGCCAGCAGCGTCTCCCCCGGGACTAATGGGGAGACCCAGTACTTC. Protein product: CASSVSPGTNGETQYF.

The CDR3 bases are TGTGCCATTTCTGTAGCGGGTGGAACCTACGAGCAGTACTTC. This encodes CAISVAGGTYEQYF. The chain couples TRBV10-3 to TRBJ2-7; 7 bases fit TRBD2. CDR1 ENHRY and CDR2 SYGVKD come from the germline V gene. CDR3 length equals 14 residues. Trimming at V came to 9 bases and at J to 2 bases, leaving 10 bases not matched to a gene.

V is TRBV7-9 and J is TRBJ2-1, with no clear D. V lost 0 bases, J lost 8 bases, and 5 bases lay in between. This CDR3 spans 12 amino acids. CDR1 and CDR2 (germline): SEHNR, FQNEAQ (reference sequence). This chain's CDR3 is CASSLATDEQFF. CDR3 bases: TGTGCCAGCAGCTTAGCAACCGATGAGCAGTTCTTC.

This rearrangement joins TRBV28 to TRBJ1-4; 7 bases fit TRBD1. Germline V gene data show CDR1 as MDHEN and CDR2 as SYDVKM. The CDR3 is 16 residues long. The V gene end was trimmed by 4 bases and the J gene end by 1 base; junction bases not matched to a gene: 6. The DNA for the CDR3 is TGTGCCAGCAGTTCCACCTACAGGGGAACTAATGAAAAACTGTTTTTT. It is translated as CASSSTYRGTNEKLFF.

The chain couples TRBV29-1 to TRBJ2-7; a weak D match, TRBD1 (6 bases). CDR1 is SQVTM, CDR2 ANQGSEA, per germline. This CDR3 is 14 amino acids long. Trimming left V 0 bases short and J 2 bases short, with 11 bases between. The CDR3 nucleotides read TGCAGCGTTGAAGACAAACAGGGAACCTACGAGCAGTACTTC. Its protein product is CSVEDKQGTYEQYF.

This clone was counted a single time. The rearrangement joins TRBV7-2 to TRBJ1-5; the D is unclear. This CDR3 is 14 amino acids long. V was pared by 4 bases and J by 4 bases, with 11 bases between. Germline V CDR1 and CDR2: SGHTA, FQGNSA. CDR3 residues: CASSSFSGNQPQHF. The DNA for the CDR3 is TGTGCCAGCAGCTCCTTTAGCGGGAATCAGCCCCAGCATTTT.

This chain links TRBV7-3 with TRBJ2-7; TRBD1 matches 8 bases. After removal of 5 bases from V and 2 bases from J, the junction contained 2 bases not matched to a gene. The CDR3 is 13 amino acids. CDR1 is SGHTA, CDR2 FQGTGA, per germline. DNA for the CDR3: TGTGCCAGCAGCCGGGGACAGGCCTACGAGCAGTACTTC. Its protein is CASSRGQAYEQYF.

The chain employs TRBV10-3 and TRBJ2-3; 10 positions match TRBD2. The CDR3 contains 17 residues. With 0 bases clipped from V and 4 bases from J, the junction kept 7 bases outside the gene matches. Germline loops: CDR1 ENHRY, CDR2 SYGVKD. The CDR3 region is CAISESILAGLADTQYF. The CDR3, as DNA: TGTGCCATCAGTGAGTCGATACTAGCGGGACTGGCAGATACGCAGTATTTT.

J is TRBJ2-5 and V is TRBV7-6; the D is unclear. The better agreement between TRBJ2-7 and the DNA end casts doubt on the J call. The CDR3 covers 12 residues. The germline V gene has CDR1 SGHVS and CDR2 FNYEAQ. Here the CDR3 reads CASSLGSYEQYF. CDR3 nucleotides: TGTGCCAGCAGCTTGGGCTCCTACGAGCAGTACTTC.

V and J are TRBV27 and TRBJ2-7; 11 bases are a match to TRBD2. With V trimmed by 4 bases and J by 1 base, 6 bases remained unmatched. Germline-derived CDR1 and CDR2 are MNHEY and SMNVEV (reference sequence). This CDR3 contains 16 residues. DNA for the CDR3: TGTGCCAGCAGTTCCCTAGCGGGAGGTTATTCCTACGAGCAGTACTTC. Protein: CASSSLAGGYSYEQYF.

This sequence joins TRBV28 and TRBJ1-1; TRBD1 aligns across 12 bases. This CDR3 has 15 amino acids. The germline CDR1 and CDR2 sequences are MDHEN and SYDVKM. The V segment lost 6 bases and the J segment 5 bases; nucleotides outside the gene matches: 7. The CDR3 here is CASRGTGGVGTEAFF. In DNA form, the CDR3 reads TGTGCCAGCAGAGGGACAGGGGGCGTTGGGACTGAAGCTTTCTTT.

This clone was detected only once. The chain uses TRBV30 and TRBJ2-2; D possibly corresponds to TRBD1 (6 bases). The CDR3 consists of 15 residues. CDR1 is GTSNPN, CDR2 SVGIG, per germline (reference sequence). V lost 0 bases and J 4 bases, leaving 12 bases between the germline ends. In nucleotides, the CDR3 is TGTGCCTGGAGTGTACGCTTCAGGGGCACCGGGGAGCTGTTTTTT. Its translation is CAWSVRFRGTGELFF. Variable domain in full (rest from reference TRBV30 and TRBJ2-2): SQTIHQWPATLVQPVGSPLSLECTVEGTSNPNLYWYRQAAGRGLQLLFYSVGIGQISSEVPQNLSASRPQDRQFILSSKKLLLSDSGFYLCAWSVRFRGTGELFFGEGSRLTVL.

The chain recombines TRBV19 with TRBJ2-1, with 9 bases matching TRBD1. CDR3 size: 13 residues. Germline CDR1 and CDR2: LNHDA and SQIVND (reference sequence). V was pared by 6 bases and J by 4 bases, with 1 base of the junction left unmatched. The CDR3 bases are TGTGCCAGTAGGACAGGGGGTTACAATGAGCAGTTCTTC. It yields the protein CASRTGGYNEQFF.

The gene calls are TRBV18 and TRBJ1-2; D remains unclear. Trimming removed 3 bases from V and 8 bases from J, with 16 bases in between. The CDR3 consists of 14 residues. Germline CDR1 reads KGHSH; CDR2 reads LQKENI. The CDR3 here is CASSPNSGPEGYTF. The CDR3 nucleotides are TGTGCCAGCTCACCGAATTCCGGGCCAGAGGGCTACACCTTC.

The gene calls are TRBV6-6 and TRBJ2-7; TRBD2 might be the D (5 bases). The CDR3 extends over 13 amino acids. V lost 8 bases to trimming and J lost 2 bases, with 13 bases between them. Germline values: CDR1 MNHNY, CDR2 SVGAGI (reference sequence). CDR3 sequence: CASRPTTAYEQYF. The CDR3 DNA sequence: TGTGCCAGCCGTCCGACTACCGCCTACGAGCAGTACTTC.

This CDR3 reads CASSQVGSGVYGYTF. As DNA, the CDR3 is TGCGCCAGCAGCCAAGTAGGGTCAGGAGTCTATGGCTACACCTTC. This rearrangement joins TRBV4-3 to TRBJ1-2; D is unresolved. Deletions cut 1 base from V and 4 bases from J, with 13 bases between. The CDR3 is 15 amino acids. Germline assignment: CDR1 LGHNA and CDR2 YSLEER.

The chain employs TRBV23-1 and TRBJ1-1, with TRBD1 matching over 7 bases. TRBV23-1 is an ORF, and what it does is uncertain. J gave up 5 bases and V 7 bases, and 16 bases lay outside the gene matches. There are 16 residues in the CDR3. The CDR3 sequence: CASTDRTEKGGTEAFF. The CDR3 region has the DNA TGCGCCAGCACGGACAGGACTGAAAAGGGAGGGACTGAAGCTTTCTTT.